This TCR beta chain was found in a study of OX40 agonist ivuxolimab in advanced cancers. The wider study: While on treatment, patients had intravenous ivuxolimab at 0.01 to 10 mg/kg every 2 weeks. Findings of the study overall: Low clonal expansion, among the lowest seen, marked partial responders at 0.1-3.0 mg/kg.

The germline gives CDR1 SEHNR, CDR2 FQNEAQ (reference sequence). The CDR3 is made up of 16 amino acids. V lost 0 bases and J lost 2, with 10 bases in between. Points on this clone: The antigen remains unidentified.

Collection of blood occurred at baseline, at cycle 4 day 1, and at cycle 7 day 1. The table came from immunoSEQ multiplex PCR; TCRdb's copy has only in-frame clones and leaves some out. Of 57,000 or so clones in the sample, about 88% were seen once. The clonotype comes from an adult with an advanced solid tumor such as melanoma, head and neck, liver or kidney cancer. The material was CD4+ or CD8+ T cells sorted from blood, obtained in a trial of the OX40 agonist ivuxolimab. The chain employs TRBV7-9 and TRBJ1-4; D remains unclear. This chain's CDR3 is CASSLAAGVTNEKLFF. CDR3 in DNA: TGTGCCAGCAGCTTAGCTGCCGGGGTTACTAATGAAAAACTGTTTTTT.